This record looks at one T cell receptor beta chain sequence and its context. This record belongs to a study of control samples from healthy donors and cancer patients. Sequencing used immunoSEQ multiplex PCR; TCRdb keeps in-frame clones, though not all of them. The sample contains some 150,000 clones, about 90% of which appear only once. The germline V gene has CDR1 SNHLY and CDR2 FYNNEI. V was pared by 4 bases and J by 5 bases, with 14 bases between. The CDR3 is 14 residues long. This receptor was obtained from a man younger than 30 in good health. Sequenced sample: blood. The rearrangement links TRBV2 to TRBJ1-1; D perhaps matches TRBD1 (6 bases). Here the CDR3 reads CASSGNRDETEAFF. The CDR3 nucleotides read TGTGCCAGCAGTGGAAACAGGGACGAAACTGAAGCTTTCTTT. Complete variable domain (other parts from reference TRBV2 and TRBJ1-1): EPEVTQTPSHQVTQMGQEVILRCVPISNHLYFYWYRQILGQKVEFLVSFYNNEISEKSEIFDDQFSVERPDGSNFTLKIRSTKLEDSAMYFCASSGNRDETEAFFGQGTRLTVV.